Each of the 20 T cell receptor beta chains below was sequenced from the same sample in a study of blood T cell repertoires in COVID-19. The method was immunoSEQ multiplex PCR; TCRdb's version includes in-frame clones alone and lacks a portion of them. The sample contains approximately 60,000 clones, roughly 80% of which appear only once. The sequenced sample was peripheral blood. These receptor sequences come from a man aged 55-75 years with acute or convalescent COVID-19.

The chain is built from TRBV19 and TRBJ1-6; 7 nucleotides agree with TRBD1. J lost 4 bases, V lost 6 bases, and 6 bases had no gene match. Germline V gives CDR1 LNHDA, CDR2 SQIVND (reference sequence). This CDR3 spans 15 amino acids. CDR3: CASRRDRVYNSPLHF. The DNA of the CDR3 is TGTGCCAGTAGGCGCGACAGGGTTTATAATTCACCCCTCCACTTT.

This rearrangement joins TRBV6-5 to TRBJ2-1, with TRBD2 identical over 7 bases. Germline trimming cut 9 bases from V and 0 bases from J; bases unmatched to any gene: 5. The CDR3 is made up of 14 amino acids. Germline V gene lookup returns CDR1 MNHEY and CDR2 SVGAGI. CDR3 in DNA: TGTGCCAGTACCGGGACTAACTCCTACAATGAGCAGTTCTTC. Protein product: CASTGTNSYNEQFF.

This clone has a handful of counts. The CDR3 DNA reads as TGTGCCAGCAGCCAAGATACGGGGAGCTCCTACGAGCAGTACTTC. It yields the protein CASSQDTGSSYEQYF. The gene calls are TRBV4-2 and TRBJ2-7, with D possibly being TRBD2 (5 bases). V was shortened by 0 bases and J by 0 bases, with 9 bases between the two germline ends. The CDR3 contains 15 residues. Germline CDR1 is LGHNA and CDR2 is YNFKEQ.

The J gene is TRBJ2-2, the V gene TRBV21-1; the table gives TRBD2 as D, unverified against the DNA. TRBV21-1 counts as a pseudogene. This CDR3 contains 19 residues. DNA of the CDR3: TGTGCCAGCAGCAAAACCGGGACTAGCGGGAGGGCCGGAACCGGGGAGCTGTTTTTT. This translates into CASSKTGTSGRAGTGELFF.

The chain combines TRBV18 with TRBJ1-5; TRBD1 aligns across 7 bases. This CDR3 region has 14 residues. With 3 bases clipped from V and 3 bases from J, the junction kept 2 bases outside the gene matches. The V gene's germline CDR1 is KGHSH and CDR2 LQKENI. CDR3: CASSPGQTNQPQHF. The CDR3 DNA reads as TGTGCCAGCTCACCGGGACAGACCAATCAGCCCCAGCATTTT. The whole variable domain, filled in from reference TRBV18 and TRBJ1-5, reads NAGVMQNPRHLVRRRGQEARLRCSPMKGHSHVYWYRQLPEEGLKFMVYLQKENIIDESGMPKERFSAEFPKEGPSILRIQQVVRGDSAAYFCASSPGQTNQPQHFGDGTRLSIL.

The gene calls are TRBV2 and TRBJ1-5; no reliable D call. V lost 6 bases to trimming and J lost 0 bases, with 6 bases between them. CDR1 and CDR2 (germline): SNHLY, FYNNEI. CDR3 length: 13 residues. The CDR3 loop is CASSDNSNQPQHF. For the CDR3, the DNA is TGTGCCAGCAGCGACAATAGCAATCAGCCCCAGCATTTT.

The rearrangement links TRBV29-1 to TRBJ2-3; D may be TRBD2 (6 bases). The CDR3 contains 14 residues. CDR1 is SQVTM and CDR2 is ANQGSEA in the germline V gene. Deletions cut 2 bases from V and 4 bases from J, with 13 bases between. The CDR3 coding sequence is TGCAGCGTTGAATGGGGACTTTCAGCAGATACGCAGTATTTT. Amino acids: CSVEWGLSADTQYF.

In DNA form, the CDR3 reads TGCGCCAGCAGCTTTCTACCGGGACAGGACATGAACACTGAAGCTTTCTTT. Protein: CASSFLPGQDMNTEAFF. The V and J genes are TRBV5-1 and TRBJ1-1, with 8 bases that match TRBD1. The V and J ends lost 2 bases and 0 bases, in that order; junction bases with no gene match: 9. This CDR3 contains 17 residues. Germline V gene data show CDR1 as SGHRS and CDR2 as YFSETQ.

The V and J genes are TRBV20-1 and TRBJ1-1; the D is unclear. Per germline, CDR1 DFQATT and CDR2 SNEGSKA (reference sequence). The CDR3 is 11 amino acids. Trimming removed 3 bases at V and 6 bases at J, with 8 bases between. The DNA for the CDR3 is TGCAGTGCTAGTAGAGCTGCTGAAGCTTTCTTT. It yields the protein CSASRAAEAFF.

This clone was observed a single time. The chain uses TRBV2 and TRBJ1-5; 7 nucleotides match TRBD1. The CDR3 totals 15 residues. V lost 6 bases to trimming and J lost 1 base; unmatched junction nucleotides: 6. In germline, CDR1 is SNHLY, CDR2 FYNNEI. The CDR3 region is CASSTGTESNQPQHF. The CDR3 DNA follows: TGTGCCAGCAGCACCGGGACAGAGAGCAATCAGCCCCAGCATTTT.

The V call is TRBV11-2, the J call TRBJ1-1, with TRBD1 matching 7 bases. From germline, CDR1 is SGHAT and CDR2 FQNNGV. CDR3 length: 13 amino acids. V was pared by 1 base and J by 7 bases, with 3 bases of the junction left unmatched. Here the CDR3 DNA reads TGTGCCAGCAGCTTAGGAGGGGACAGTGAAGCTTTCTTT. This translates into CASSLGGDSEAFF.

This clone was observed a few times. The CDR3 spells CAWSVPGQVNQPQHF. The CDR3 DNA follows: TGTGCCTGGAGTGTTCCGGGACAGGTAAATCAGCCCCAGCATTTT. The V gene is TRBV30, the J gene TRBJ1-5, with 8 bases lining up with TRBD1. Germline V CDR1 and CDR2: GTSNPN, SVGIG (reference sequence). The CDR3 extends over 15 amino acids. V dropped 0 bases and J dropped 4; count of bases not matched to a gene: 5.

This sequence joins TRBV6-5 and TRBJ2-2, with 7 bases aligning to TRBD1. This CDR3 spans 15 amino acids. CDR1 is MNHEY and CDR2 is SVGAGI in the germline V gene. Trimming took 10 bases from V and 3 from J; bases not matched to a gene: 11. The CDR3 here is CATSLTGTDTGELFF. CDR3 nucleotides: TGTGCCACCTCCTTAACCGGGACAGACACCGGGGAGCTGTTTTTT.

This clone was picked up one time. This chain links TRBV7-2 with TRBJ2-7; 7 bases fit TRBD2. The germline V gene encodes CDR1 SGHTA and CDR2 FQGNSA. The CDR3 is 14 amino acids. Trimming took 6 bases from V and 3 from J; bases not matched to a gene: 8. In DNA form, the CDR3 reads TGTGCCAGCAGGATGAGGGAGGGCTTCTACGAGCAGTACTTC. As protein: CASRMREGFYEQYF.

The CDR3 DNA reads as TGTGCCAGCAGCTTAGTTCCAGGGGGCGCGAGGGAGACCCAGTACTTC. The encoded protein is CASSLVPGGARETQYF. The rearrangement links TRBV13 to TRBJ2-5; 8 bases match TRBD1. The V segment lost 1 base and the J segment 5 bases; nucleotides outside the gene matches: 9. The CDR3 has 16 residues. Germline assignment: CDR1 PRHDT and CDR2 FYEKMQ (reference sequence).

This chain joins TRBV6-6 and TRBJ1-6; 8 nucleotides match TRBD1. The junction had 10 bases not matched to a gene; V was cut back by 4 bases and J by 11 bases. The CDR3 is 15 amino acids. Germline V gives CDR1 MNHNY, CDR2 SVGAGI (reference sequence). CDR3 region: CASSFPMTGDAPLHF. The CDR3 bases are TGTGCCAGCAGTTTCCCAATGACAGGGGACGCACCCCTCCACTTT.

This clone was observed a few times. The J gene is TRBJ2-1, the V gene TRBV10-3, with TRBD1 matching 9 bases. Trimming cost V 3 bases and J 5 bases; bases outside gene matches: 5. The CDR3 is 15 amino acids. CDR1 ENHRY and CDR2 SYGVKD come from the germline V gene. Written as DNA, the CDR3 is TGTGCCATCAGTGACCGGGACAGGGCCAACAATGAGCAGTTCTTC. Amino acid sequence: CAISDRDRANNEQFF.

The chain has TRBV5-8 and TRBJ2-5, with TRBD2 matching 13 bases. Trimming took 5 bases from V and 3 from J; bases not matched to a gene: 4. The germline CDR1 and CDR2 sequences are SGHTS and YDEGEE. The CDR3 runs to 15 residues. The CDR3 DNA reads TGTGCCAGCAGTCCGGGACTAGCGGGAAAAGAGACCCAGTACTTC. Its protein is CASSPGLAGKETQYF.

The J gene is TRBJ2-1, the V gene TRBV29-1; tentatively, D is TRBD2 (6 bases). V gave up 1 base and J gave up 7 bases, with 14 bases separating them. Germline CDR1 and CDR2: SQVTM and ANQGSEA. This CDR3 is 14 amino acids long. The CDR3 bases are TGCAGCGTTGAAGTGGGCGCGGGGTGGAATGAGCAGTTCTTC. Translating gives CSVEVGAGWNEQFF.

The chain couples TRBV30 to TRBJ2-2; D gene uncertain. The CDR3 loop spans 12 amino acids. The ends were cut back, 4 bases at V and 6 bases at J, with 9 bases in the middle. Germline V lookup: CDR1 GTSNPN, CDR2 SVGIG (reference sequence). Written as DNA, the CDR3 is TGTGCCTGGAAGGAGAGGTCCGGGGAGCTGTTTTTT. Encoded protein: CAWKERSGELFF.